The present entry profiles one T cell receptor beta chain with its context. What it binds is not known. PCR used 60 Vbeta primers and 13 Jbeta primers. Sequencing was performed with immunoSEQ multiplex PCR; in TCRdb, only in-frame clones are kept and a portion is missing. This table has hundreds of thousands of clones, about 80% appearing once. The donors were healthy bone marrow donors. The CDR3 contains 18 residues. V lost 4 bases to trimming and J lost 0 bases; unmatched junction nucleotides: 12. Germline CDR1 and CDR2: PRHDT and FYEKMQ (reference sequence). The record originates from a study of cytomegalovirus exposure and HLA in healthy donors. The study's findings and limits: Cytomegalovirus-associated TCR beta chains were listed, numbering 150 to 200.

Sequenced: PBMCs. This sequence was found in a woman between 40 and 50 years old in good health and CMV-seronegative. The gene calls are TRBV13 and TRBJ2-1; 7 nucleotides align to TRBD2. The CDR3: CASSSRRRGGPSYNEQFF. The DNA of the CDR3 is TGTGCCAGCAGCTCACGTCGGCGCGGGGGACCCTCCTACAATGAGCAGTTCTTC. Variable domain in full (rest from reference TRBV13 and TRBJ2-1): AAGVIQSPRHLIKEKRETATLKCYPIPRHDTVYWYQQGPGQDPQFLISFYEKMQSDKGSIPDRFSAQQFSDYHSELNMSSLELGDSALYFCASSSRRRGGPSYNEQFFGPGTRLTVL.